These 2 T cell receptor beta chains came from one sample sequenced in a study of blood T cell repertoires in COVID-19. Generated by immunoSEQ multiplex PCR, the TCRdb table keeps only in-frame clones and is missing some. Of about 120,000 clones listed, 79% were seen once; the top ten hold about 4%. Sequenced input: peripheral blood. The receptors originated from a woman older than 75 with acute or convalescent COVID-19.

This chain uses TRBV12-5 with TRBJ1-3; tentatively, D is TRBD1 (5 bases). V dropped 6 bases and J dropped 0 bases, with 12 bases sitting between them. The CDR3 spans 15 residues. CDR1 and CDR2 from the germline V gene are LGHNT and FRNRAP. In DNA, the CDR3 is TGTGCTAGTGGCCTAGGGGACTCCTCTGGAAACACCATATATTTT. Translated: CASGLGDSSGNTIYF.

This chain connects TRBV5-1 to TRBJ2-6, with 9 nucleotides matching TRBD1. The CDR3 loop spans 17 amino acids. Germline loops: CDR1 SGHRS, CDR2 YFSETQ. J lost 3 bases, V lost 4 bases, and 8 bases had no gene match. As DNA, the CDR3 is TGCGCCAGCAGCGCGGCCGGGACAGGGTATGGGGCCAACGTCCTGACTTTC. Residues: CASSAAGTGYGANVLTF.